The TCR beta chain described here comes from a study of T cells after posttransplantation cyclophosphamide. Unmatched junction bases numbered 8, after V lost 5 bases and J lost 5 bases. The CDR3 has 14 residues. Germline CDR1 is SEHNR and CDR2 is FQNEAQ (reference sequence). Cyclophosphamide on days +3 and +4 followed busulfan-fludarabine conditioning and a marrow graft. Concerning this clone itself: Its antigen is currently unknown.

TCRdb's table, derived via immunoSEQ multiplex PCR, lists solely in-frame clones and lacks some. The data show 3,500 to 5,500 clones, 75% to 85% seen once. Study-level results: Tissue-infiltrating T cells from skin or gut overlapped little with blood T cells. Later post-transplant blood repertoires were often dominated by donor CD8+ memory clones. TRB clonality was highly associated with recipient CMV seropositivity and reactivation.

The receptor was isolated from a male patient aged 35-55 years who received an allogeneic stem cell transplant from a related donor, was CMV-positive, and had acute and chronic GVHD. Part of the T cells may come from the graft donor. Sequenced here: PBMCs, sampled after allogeneic stem cell transplant with posttransplant cyclophosphamide. The chain uses TRBV7-9 and TRBJ1-1; TRBD1 aligns across 7 bases. CDR3 protein: CASSARQGATEAFF. The CDR3, as DNA: TGTGCCAGCAGCGCACGACAGGGCGCGACTGAAGCTTTCTTT.